This T cell receptor (beta chain) was sequenced in a study of T-cell memory formation after mild COVID-19. Turning to the study itself: In these data, TCR clusters were largely donor specific. Study results and limitations: The authors did not confirm SARS-CoV-2 specificity of second-wave clones peaking day 37. Pre-infection memory showed some responding clones, and this suggested that cross-reactive memory joined.

Of note for this clonotype: Its antigen is currently unknown.

The authors produced TCR alpha and TCR beta cDNA libraries with sample barcodes and UMIs by 5'RACE using constant-segment primers. TCRdb analysed the 5' RACE reads with MiXCR anew, one entry per CDR3 protein. The table lists some 120,000 distinct CDR3 sequences, roughly 15% of them singletons. From germline, CDR1 is SEHNR and CDR2 FQNEAQ (reference sequence). V was trimmed by 4 bases and J by 7 bases, leaving 8 bases between them. CDR3 length: 12 residues. The chain links TRBV7-9 to TRBJ2-1; no clear D gene. The TCR was taken from an adult woman who had mild COVID-19 (a few samples of this study predate the infection). Cell type and time point are not known. Sequenced sample: PBMCs or a T cell subset sorted from them (not recorded which). CDR3 protein: CASSSPLNEQFF. The CDR3 DNA reads TGTGCCAGCAGCTCACCTTTGAATGAGCAGTTCTTC.